The 14 T cell receptor beta chains in this list originate from one sample, sequenced in a study of early T cells in non-severe SARS-CoV-2 infection. TCRdb reprocessed the 5' RACE reads with MiXCR, giving one entry per CDR3 protein. The sample shows 50,000 or so distinct CDR3 sequences, roughly 13% of them seen only once. The sample was whole blood. The receptors shown here come from an adult who was a healthcare worker with PCR-confirmed SARS-CoV-2 infection or an uninfected control (not recorded which).

This chain connects TRBV5-8 to TRBJ2-1; 7 bases match TRBD2. Germline V gives CDR1 SGHTS, CDR2 YDEGEE. The CDR3 contains 15 residues. Trimming took 3 bases from V and 8 from J; bases not matched to a gene: 11. CDR3 nucleotides: TGTGCCAGCAGCTCGCGAAGTTCGGGGGGTTATGAGCAGTTCTTC. Translated, it gives CASSSRSSGGYEQFF. Variable domain in full (rest from reference TRBV5-8 and TRBJ2-1): EAGVTQSPTHLIKTRGQQATLRCSPISGHTSVYWYQQALGLGLQFLLWYDEGEERNRGNFPPRFSGRQFPNYSSELNVNALELEDSALYLCASSSRSSGGYEQFFGPGTRLTVL.

This clonotype occurred a few times. The chain uses TRBV2 and TRBJ2-3; D is uncertain. CDR3 length equals 13 residues. From germline, CDR1 is SNHLY and CDR2 FYNNEI. V was cut by 5 bases and J by 6 bases, with 12 bases left in between. As DNA, the CDR3 is TGTGCCAGCAGTCCCCAGAAGTTCGATACGCAGTATTTT. It specifies CASSPQKFDTQYF.

There are many counts of this clonotype. The chain carries TRBV5-1 and TRBJ2-1; TRBD2 agrees at 12 bases. Germline CDR1 SGHRS, CDR2 YFSETQ. This CDR3 contains 16 residues. Trimming cost V 2 bases and J 4 bases; bases outside gene matches: 4. The CDR3 DNA is TGCGCCAGCAGCTTATCCGGGACTAGCGGGTACAATGAGCAGTTCTTC. Translating gives CASSLSGTSGYNEQFF.

This clonotype was observed at least ten times. J is TRBJ2-7 and V is TRBV7-9, with a weak D call TRBD2 (5 bases). The CDR3 has 13 amino acids. The germline V gene has CDR1 SEHNR and CDR2 FQNEAQ (reference sequence). V dropped 6 bases and J dropped 4 bases, with 13 bases sitting between them. The CDR3 coding sequence is TGTGCCAGCAGTCGTCCGTCGGGGTACGAGCAGTACTTC. Protein: CASSRPSGYEQYF. Based on the CDR3 plus reference TRBV7-9 and TRBJ2-7, the full variable domain is DTGVSQNPRHKITKRGQNVTFRCDPISEHNRLYWYRQTLGQGPEFLTYFQNEAQLEKSRLLSDRFSAERPKGSFSTLEIQRTEQGDSAMYLCASSRPSGYEQYFGPGTRLTVT.

This clonotype has just a few counts. The J gene is TRBJ2-2, the V gene TRBV6-5; TRBD2 matches 7 bases. V lost 2 bases and J lost 8; bases outside the gene matches: 5. CDR1 is MNHEY, CDR2 SVGAGI, per germline. The length of the CDR3 is 14 residues. CDR3 amino acids: CASSYGRDRGELFF. In nucleotides, the CDR3 is TGTGCCAGCAGTTACGGGAGGGATCGGGGGGAGCTGTTTTTT.

This clonotype was seen many times. The chain is built from TRBV28 and TRBJ1-1; possibly TRBD1 for D (6 bases). In germline, CDR1 is MDHEN, CDR2 SYDVKM. CDR3 length equals 15 residues. Trimming removed 5 bases from V and 0 bases from J, with 13 bases in between. The DNA for the CDR3 is TGTGCCAGCAGTAAAATATCAGGGGTGAACACTGAAGCTTTCTTT. Its translation is CASSKISGVNTEAFF.

V usage is TRBV29-1 and J usage is TRBJ1-6, with D perhaps TRBD1 (6 bases). CDR3 size: 15 residues. Trimming removed 0 bases from V and 10 bases from J, with 16 bases in between. The germline gives CDR1 SQVTM, CDR2 ANQGSEA. The CDR3 sequence: CSVEETGAIYSPLHF. The CDR3 DNA is TGCAGCGTTGAAGAGACGGGGGCGATTTACTCACCCCTCCACTTT.

This clonotype was seen at least ten times. This sequence joins TRBV13 and TRBJ2-7, with 7 bases lining up with TRBD1. This CDR3 has 17 amino acids. V lost 6 bases, J lost 2 bases, and 16 bases stayed unmatched. Germline CDR1 reads PRHDT; CDR2 reads FYEKMQ (reference sequence). The CDR3 region has the DNA TGTGCCAGCAGTCGACTTCGACAGTGGGACAGCACCTACGAGCAGTACTTC. Translation gives CASSRLRQWDSTYEQYF.

This clonotype was seen at least ten times. The J gene is TRBJ1-2, the V gene TRBV2; possible D gene TRBD1, 5 bases. The CDR3 sequence is 15 residues long. V was cut by 3 bases and J by 5 bases, with 16 bases left in between. CDR1 is SNHLY, CDR2 FYNNEI, per germline. CDR3 DNA: TGTGCCAGCAGTGATTCCGGTGGGGGAGCTTATGGCTACACCTTC. This encodes CASSDSGGGAYGYTF.

The V and J genes are TRBV25-1 and TRBJ2-3, with D possibly TRBD2 on 5 matching bases. This CDR3 is built from 13 residues. Germline CDR1 MGHDK, CDR2 SYGVNS. V lost 3 bases and J 5 bases, leaving 9 bases between the germline ends. The CDR3 DNA sequence: TGTGCCAGCAGTGATTTGAGGGTAGATACGCAGTATTTT. Encoded protein: CASSDLRVDTQYF.

The sample holds a few counts of this clonotype. This chain connects TRBV5-1 to TRBJ2-7; 11 bases align to TRBD1. The length of the CDR3 is 13 residues. Germline V gives CDR1 SGHRS, CDR2 YFSETQ. J lost 5 bases, V lost 4 bases, and 2 bases had no gene match. DNA for the CDR3: TGCGCCAGCAGCCGGGACAGGGGGAACGAGCAGTACTTC. Encoded protein: CASSRDRGNEQYF.

This clonotype was detected a few times. The chain carries TRBV3-1 and TRBJ1-1; D ambiguous. Per germline, CDR1 LGHDT and CDR2 YNNKEL (reference sequence). CDR3 length: 13 amino acids. Trimming took 0 bases from V and 6 from J, leaving 8 bases between them. DNA of the CDR3: TGTGCCAGCAGCCAAGAGTGGTGGGCTGAAGCTTTCTTT. Translated, it gives CASSQEWWAEAFF.

This clonotype showed up just a few times. The CDR3 reads CASSFDRANEKLFF. The CDR3 coding sequence is TGTGCCAGCAGCTTTGACAGGGCCAACGAAAAACTGTTTTTT. The chain uses TRBV11-2 and TRBJ1-4, with 7 bases matching TRBD1. The CDR3 totals 14 residues. Germline lookup yields CDR1 SGHAT and CDR2 FQNNGV. Trimming took 3 bases from V and 8 from J; bases not matched to a gene: 6.

This clonotype occurred many times. The chain combines TRBV20-1 with TRBJ2-3; D perhaps matches TRBD2 (5 bases). This CDR3 region has 11 residues. Germline V gene data show CDR1 as DFQATT and CDR2 as SNEGSKA (reference sequence). Trimming stripped 5 bases from V and 6 bases from J, with 9 bases between. The CDR3 region has the DNA TGCAGTGCTGGTCCGGGGGATACGCAGTATTTT. This encodes CSAGPGDTQYF.